The subject of this entry is one TCR beta chain. Here immunoSEQ multiplex PCR was the method, and the copy in TCRdb shows in-frame clones only, minus some. The repertoire includes 90,000 to 110,000 clones, approximately 86% of them detected once, and approximately 4.7% sits in the top ten. These data originate in a study of T cell responses to AZD1222 COVID-19 vaccine. The CDR3 consists of 13 residues. Germline V CDR1 and CDR2: LGHDT, YNNKEL (reference sequence). Between the trimmed V and J ends, which lost 4 bases and 1 base, there was a span of 7 bases. The chain employs TRBV3-1 (or the pseudogene TRBV3-2) and TRBJ1-1; D unresolved. The sample in question was peripheral blood, obtained on day 0 of AZD1222 vaccination. The clonotype was recovered from an adult in good health. This CDR3 reads CASSLAGNTEAFF. In DNA, the CDR3 is TGTGCCAGCAGCCTTGCGGGGAACACTGAAGCTTTCTTT.